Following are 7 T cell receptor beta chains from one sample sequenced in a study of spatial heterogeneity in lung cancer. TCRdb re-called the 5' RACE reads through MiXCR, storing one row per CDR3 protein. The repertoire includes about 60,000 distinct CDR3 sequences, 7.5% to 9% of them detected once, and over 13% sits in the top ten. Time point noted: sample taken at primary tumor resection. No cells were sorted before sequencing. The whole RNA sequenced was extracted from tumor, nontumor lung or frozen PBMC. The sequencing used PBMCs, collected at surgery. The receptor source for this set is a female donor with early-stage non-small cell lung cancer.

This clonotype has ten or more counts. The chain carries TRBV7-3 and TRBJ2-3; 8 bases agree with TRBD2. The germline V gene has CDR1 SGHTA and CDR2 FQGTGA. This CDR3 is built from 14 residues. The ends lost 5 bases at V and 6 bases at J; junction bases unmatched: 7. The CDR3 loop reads CASSLGVAGDTQYF. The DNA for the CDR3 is TGTGCCAGCAGCCTTGGGGTAGCGGGGGATACGCAGTATTTT.

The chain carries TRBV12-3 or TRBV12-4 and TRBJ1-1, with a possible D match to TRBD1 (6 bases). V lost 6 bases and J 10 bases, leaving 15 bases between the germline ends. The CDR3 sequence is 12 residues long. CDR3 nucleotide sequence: TGTGCCAGCAGCCAAACAGGGTTCGGAGCTTTCTTT. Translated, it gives CASSQTGFGAFF.

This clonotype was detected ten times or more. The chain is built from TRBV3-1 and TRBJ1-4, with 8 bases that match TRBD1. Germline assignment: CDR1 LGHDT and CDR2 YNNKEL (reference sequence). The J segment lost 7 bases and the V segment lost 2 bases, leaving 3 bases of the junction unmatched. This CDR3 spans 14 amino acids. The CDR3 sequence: CASSQPGGSEKLFF. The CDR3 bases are TGTGCCAGCAGCCAACCAGGGGGCTCTGAAAAACTGTTTTTT.

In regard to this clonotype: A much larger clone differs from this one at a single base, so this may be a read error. The CDR3 sequence is CASGVSSEQYF. The CDR3 bases are TGTGCCAGCGGCGTCAGTTCCGAGCAGTACTTC. The chain employs TRBV7-9 and TRBJ2-7; unclear D gene. This CDR3 contains 11 residues. Trimming took off 8 bases at V and 6 bases at J, with 11 bases between the two ends. Per germline, CDR1 SEHNR and CDR2 FQNEAQ (reference sequence).

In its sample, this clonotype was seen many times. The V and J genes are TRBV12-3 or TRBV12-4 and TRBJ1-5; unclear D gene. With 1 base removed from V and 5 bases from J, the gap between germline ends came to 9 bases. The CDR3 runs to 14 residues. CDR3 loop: CASSLVHRDQPQHF. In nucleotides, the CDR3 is TGTGCCAGCAGTTTAGTTCACAGAGATCAGCCCCAGCATTTT.

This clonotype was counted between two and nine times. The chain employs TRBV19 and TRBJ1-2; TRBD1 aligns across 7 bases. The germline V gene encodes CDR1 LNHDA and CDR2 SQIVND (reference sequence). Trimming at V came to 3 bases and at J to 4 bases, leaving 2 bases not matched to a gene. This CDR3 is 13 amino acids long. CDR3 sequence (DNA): TGTGCCAGTAGTATCGGACAGGTCTATGGCTACACCTTC. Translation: CASSIGQVYGYTF. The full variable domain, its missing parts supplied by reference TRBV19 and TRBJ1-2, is DGGITQSPKYLFRKEGQNVTLSCEQNLNHDAMYWYRQDPGQGLRLIYYSQIVNDFQKGDIAEGYSVSREKKESFPLTVTSAQKNPTAFYLCASSIGQVYGYTFGSGTRLTVV.

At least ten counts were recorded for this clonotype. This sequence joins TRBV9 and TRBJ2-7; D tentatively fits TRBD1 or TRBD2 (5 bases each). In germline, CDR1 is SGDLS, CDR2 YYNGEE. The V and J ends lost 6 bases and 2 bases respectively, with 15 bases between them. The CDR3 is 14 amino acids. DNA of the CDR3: TGTGCCAGCAAAAGAGGGGATGGACCCTACGAGCAGTACTTC. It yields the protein CASKRGDGPYEQYF.